One sample yielded the 22 T cell receptor beta chains listed below, sequenced in a study of blood T cell repertoires in COVID-19. TCRdb's table, derived via immunoSEQ multiplex PCR, lists solely in-frame clones and lacks some. This repertoire shows approximately 150,000 clones, around 86% found once; its top ten account for roughly 13%. Specimen: peripheral blood. These receptors all stem from a man between 65 and 79 years old who had recovered from COVID-19.

This clone was recorded a few times. V usage is TRBV5-1 and J usage is TRBJ2-5, with 10 bases that match TRBD1. CDR3 size: 17 residues. Trimming took 7 bases from V and 5 from J; bases not matched to a gene: 17. Germline V CDR1 and CDR2: SGHRS, YFSETQ. CDR3 in amino acids: CASFMSPGQGKLETQYF. In nucleotides, the CDR3 is TGCGCCAGCTTCATGTCACCGGGACAGGGGAAGCTTGAGACCCAGTACTTC. Based on the CDR3 plus reference TRBV5-1 and TRBJ2-5, the full variable domain is KAGVTQTPRYLIKTRGQQVTLSCSPISGHRSVSWYQQTPGQGLQFLFEYFSETQRNKGNFPGRFSGRQFSNSRSEMNVSTLELGDSALYLCASFMSPGQGKLETQYFGPGTRLLVL.

The rearrangement uses TRBV9 and TRBJ2-2, with 7 bases that match TRBD2. This CDR3 is 15 amino acids long. With V trimmed by 0 bases and J by 4 bases, 3 bases remained unmatched. Germline V CDR1 and CDR2: SGDLS, YYNGEE. The DNA of the CDR3 is TGTGCCAGCAGCGTAGAACTAGCGACCACCGGGGAGCTGTTTTTT. The encoded protein is CASSVELATTGELFF.

In this sample, this clone turned up once. The chain has TRBV28 and TRBJ2-1; maybe TRBD2 (5 bases). Germline CDR1 and CDR2: MDHEN and SYDVKM. The V end lost 6 bases, the J end lost 4 bases, and 10 bases lay between the germline ends. The CDR3 length is 13 residues. The CDR3 protein is CASSRTGYNEQFF. The CDR3 nucleotides read TGTGCCAGCAGCCGGACTGGATACAATGAGCAGTTCTTC.

This clone showed up many times. V and J are TRBV28 and TRBJ1-1; unclear D gene. The CDR3 has 12 amino acids. CDR1 is MDHEN and CDR2 is SYDVKM in the germline V gene. V lost 6 bases and J lost 8, with 13 bases in between. In nucleotides, the CDR3 is TGTGCCAGCAGACTCGGAGATAAGGAAGCTTTCTTT. Its translation: CASRLGDKEAFF.

The gene calls are TRBV4-3 and TRBJ2-1, with D unresolved. With 0 bases removed from V and 7 bases from J, the gap between germline ends came to 7 bases. There are 13 residues in the CDR3. Germline CDR1 is LGHNA and CDR2 is YSLEER. The CDR3 loop reads CASSQELRNEQFF. The DNA for the CDR3 is TGCGCCAGCAGCCAAGAACTAAGAAATGAGCAGTTCTTC.

The V call is TRBV6-5, the J call TRBJ1-2; D possibly corresponds to TRBD1 (5 bases). The CDR3 runs to 13 residues. Looked up from germline, CDR1 is MNHEY and CDR2 is SVGAGI. V was shortened by 5 bases and J by 7 bases, with 14 bases between the two germline ends. CDR3 loop: CASSTGTNGGYTF. In nucleotides, the CDR3 is TGTGCCAGCAGTACCGGGACTAACGGTGGCTACACCTTC.

On this clone itself: The same CDR3 is also encoded by other DNA sequences in this sample. The chain employs TRBV30 and TRBJ1-5, with D unresolved. The length of the CDR3 is 13 residues. CDR1 is GTSNPN, CDR2 SVGIG, per germline (reference sequence). Deletions cut 0 bases from V and 3 bases from J, with 6 bases between. Here the CDR3 DNA reads TGTGCCTGGAGTGTACGGTCCAATCAGCCCCAGCATTTT. This encodes CAWSVRSNQPQHF. The entire variable domain, with the rest obtained from reference TRBV30 and TRBJ1-5, is as follows: SQTIHQWPATLVQPVGSPLSLECTVEGTSNPNLYWYRQAAGRGLQLLFYSVGIGQISSEVPQNLSASRPQDRQFILSSKKLLLSDSGFYLCAWSVRSNQPQHFGDGTRLSIL.

This rearrangement joins TRBV2 to TRBJ1-2, with D possibly being TRBD1 (6 bases). This CDR3 is 15 amino acids long. The germline V gene has CDR1 SNHLY and CDR2 FYNNEI. Trimming took 2 bases from V and 7 from J, leaving 17 bases between them. The CDR3 DNA reads TGTGCCAGCAGTGAACTTCAGGGGTCCCCTCCTGGCTACACCTTC. Translating gives CASSELQGSPPGYTF.

The gene calls are TRBV20-1 and TRBJ2-1; the match to TRBD2 covers 7 bases. The CDR3 length is 14 residues. The J segment lost 8 bases and the V segment lost 3 bases, leaving 10 bases of the junction unmatched. Germline V gene data show CDR1 as DFQATT and CDR2 as SNEGSKA (reference sequence). The CDR3 bases are TGCAGTGCTAGTCCGTGGGAGGGCCTCGATGAGCAGTTCTTC. Its protein product is CSASPWEGLDEQFF.

This clone was seen only a few times. This chain links TRBV27 with TRBJ1-6; 9 bases agree with TRBD1. The CDR3 is 18 amino acids. Germline-derived CDR1 and CDR2 are MNHEY and SMNVEV (reference sequence). The V segment lost 1 base and the J segment 5 bases; nucleotides outside the gene matches: 9. The CDR3 is CASSLFGTGKKDNSPLHF. The CDR3 DNA sequence: TGTGCCAGCAGTTTATTCGGGACAGGGAAGAAAGATAATTCACCCCTCCACTTT.

V gene TRBV9 combines with J gene TRBJ2-1; 7 bases match TRBD2. The CDR3 spans 14 residues. The germline V gene encodes CDR1 SGDLS and CDR2 YYNGEE. With 3 bases clipped from V and 9 bases from J, the junction kept 9 bases outside the gene matches. The CDR3 reads CASSEGRGEAEQFF. Here the CDR3 DNA reads TGTGCCAGCAGCGAGGGGAGGGGAGAGGCTGAGCAGTTCTTC.

This rearrangement joins TRBV3-1 (or the pseudogene TRBV3-2) to TRBJ2-3; D possibly corresponds to TRBD2 (6 bases). Germline V gene data show CDR1 as LGHDT and CDR2 as YNNKEL (reference sequence). Trimming shortened V by 2 bases and J by 4 bases, and 22 bases separated the two germline ends. CDR3 length: 18 residues. CDR3 protein: CASSQYGDGGVGADTQYF. Here the CDR3 DNA reads TGTGCCAGCAGCCAATACGGTGACGGGGGAGTGGGCGCAGATACGCAGTATTTT.

The sample holds one count of this clone. This chain joins TRBV19 and TRBJ1-4; TRBD1 matches 9 bases. The germline V gene encodes CDR1 LNHDA and CDR2 SQIVND (reference sequence). The CDR3 length is 15 residues. J lost 5 bases, V lost 5 bases, and 6 bases had no gene match. CDR3 in amino acids: CASSSTGTGNEKLFF. The CDR3 DNA is TGTGCCAGTAGTTCAACCGGGACAGGGAATGAAAAACTGTTTTTT.

The chain is built from TRBV6-6 and TRBJ2-5, with unresolved D. Trimming stripped 7 bases from V and 1 base from J, with 10 bases between. Germline assignment: CDR1 MNHNY and CDR2 SVGAGI (reference sequence). CDR3 length equals 13 residues. CDR3 sequence reads: CASTPRIQETQYF. CDR3 nucleotide sequence: TGTGCCAGCACCCCCAGGATCCAAGAGACCCAGTACTTC.

The chain employs TRBV2 and TRBJ2-2, with D possibly TRBD1 on 5 matching bases. The germline V gene encodes CDR1 SNHLY and CDR2 FYNNEI. The CDR3 contains 13 residues. Trimming cost V 6 bases and J 6 bases, with 11 bases left between them. The DNA for the CDR3 is TGTGCCAGCAGCACCAGGGATTCCGGGGAGCTGTTTTTT. Translating it yields CASSTRDSGELFF.

V is TRBV27 and J is TRBJ2-7; TRBD2 agrees at 7 bases. Looked up from germline, CDR1 is MNHEY and CDR2 is SMNVEV (reference sequence). Unmatched junction bases numbered 5, after V lost 3 bases and J lost 0 bases. This CDR3 has 15 amino acids. In nucleotides, the CDR3 is TGTGCCAGCAGTTTGATCGCTAGCGGCTCCTACGAGCAGTACTTC. It specifies CASSLIASGSYEQYF.

The genes are TRBV19 and TRBJ2-7; 7 bases agree with TRBD2. Trimming cost V 4 bases and J 0 bases; bases outside gene matches: 9. The CDR3 consists of 16 residues. Germline values: CDR1 LNHDA, CDR2 SQIVND (reference sequence). The CDR3 DNA reads TGTGCCAGTAGTAGGGAGGGGACTCAAGTCTCCTACGAGCAGTACTTC. It specifies CASSREGTQVSYEQYF.

This clone was seen repeatedly, ten times or more. The genes are TRBV9 and TRBJ2-1; TRBD1 matches 12 bases. J gave up 9 bases and V 0 bases, and 7 bases lay outside the gene matches. This CDR3 spans 16 amino acids. Germline V gives CDR1 SGDLS, CDR2 YYNGEE. The chain's CDR3 is CASSVAWGQGAGEQFF. Here the CDR3 DNA reads TGTGCCAGCAGCGTAGCTTGGGGACAGGGGGCAGGTGAGCAGTTCTTC.

The chain employs TRBV10-3 and TRBJ2-3; the match to TRBD2 covers 11 bases. The CDR3 length is 15 residues. V lost 5 bases and J lost 0; bases outside the gene matches: 1. CDR1 and CDR2 from the germline V gene are ENHRY and SYGVKD. Here the CDR3 DNA reads TGTGCCATCAGTACTAGCGGGGGAAGCACAGATACGCAGTATTTT. Encoded protein: CAISTSGGSTDTQYF.

The chain is built from TRBV19 and TRBJ2-3; 9 bases line up with TRBD1. CDR3 size: 14 residues. CDR1 and CDR2 (germline): LNHDA, SQIVND (reference sequence). After removal of 7 bases from V and 3 bases from J, the junction contained 5 bases not matched to a gene. The DNA for the CDR3 is TGTGCCAGTACCACGGGACAGGGAACAGATACGCAGTATTTT. It codes for CASTTGQGTDTQYF.

This clone appeared a few times. The chain joins TRBV7-2 to TRBJ2-3; TRBD2 matches at 9 bases. Looked up from germline, CDR1 is SGHTA and CDR2 is FQGNSA. The V and J ends lost 5 bases and 0 bases, in that order; junction bases with no gene match: 6. The CDR3 runs 16 residues. The CDR3 spells CASSTFSGSSTDTQYF. DNA for the CDR3: TGTGCCAGCAGCACCTTTAGCGGGAGTAGCACAGATACGCAGTATTTT.

This clone occurred a few times. The chain combines TRBV30 with TRBJ2-1; 7 bases match TRBD2. Germline V gene data show CDR1 as GTSNPN and CDR2 as SVGIG (reference sequence). Trimming took 2 bases from V and 0 from J; bases not matched to a gene: 7. The CDR3 is 16 residues long. This CDR3 is CAWSPSASGSYNEQFF. The CDR3 DNA sequence: TGTGCCTGGAGTCCCTCTGCTAGCGGCTCCTACAATGAGCAGTTCTTC.